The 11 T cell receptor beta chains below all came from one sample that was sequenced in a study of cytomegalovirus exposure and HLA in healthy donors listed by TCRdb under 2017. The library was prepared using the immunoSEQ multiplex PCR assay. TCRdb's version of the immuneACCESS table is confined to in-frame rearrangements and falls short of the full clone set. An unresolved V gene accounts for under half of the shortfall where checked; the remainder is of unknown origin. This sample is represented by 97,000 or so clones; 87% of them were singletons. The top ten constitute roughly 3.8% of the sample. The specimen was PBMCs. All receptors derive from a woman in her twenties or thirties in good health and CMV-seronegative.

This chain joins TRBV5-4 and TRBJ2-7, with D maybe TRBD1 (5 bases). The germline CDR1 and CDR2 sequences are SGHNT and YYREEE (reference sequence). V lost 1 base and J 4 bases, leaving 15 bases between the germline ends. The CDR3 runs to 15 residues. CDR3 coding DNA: TGTGCCAGCAGCTTGTCACAGGCGGTTGGTTACGAGCAGTACTTC. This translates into CASSLSQAVGYEQYF.

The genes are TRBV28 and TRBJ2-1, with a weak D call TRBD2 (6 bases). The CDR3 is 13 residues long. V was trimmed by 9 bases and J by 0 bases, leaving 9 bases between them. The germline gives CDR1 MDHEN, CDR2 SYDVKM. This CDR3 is CASGRRSYNEQFF. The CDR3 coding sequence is TGTGCCAGTGGGAGGCGCTCCTACAATGAGCAGTTCTTC.

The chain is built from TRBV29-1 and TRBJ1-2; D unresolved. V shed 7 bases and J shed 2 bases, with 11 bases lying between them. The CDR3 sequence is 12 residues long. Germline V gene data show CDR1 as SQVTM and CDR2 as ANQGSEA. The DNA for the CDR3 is TGCAGCGCCCAACAGACCAACTATGGCTACACCTTC. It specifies CSAQQTNYGYTF.

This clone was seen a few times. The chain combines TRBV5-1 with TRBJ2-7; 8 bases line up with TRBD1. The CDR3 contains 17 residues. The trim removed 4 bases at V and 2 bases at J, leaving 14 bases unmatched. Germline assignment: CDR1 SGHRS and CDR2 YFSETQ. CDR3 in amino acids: CASSAGQGALSAYEQYF. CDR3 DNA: TGCGCCAGCAGCGCCGGGCAGGGGGCTCTCTCCGCCTACGAGCAGTACTTC.

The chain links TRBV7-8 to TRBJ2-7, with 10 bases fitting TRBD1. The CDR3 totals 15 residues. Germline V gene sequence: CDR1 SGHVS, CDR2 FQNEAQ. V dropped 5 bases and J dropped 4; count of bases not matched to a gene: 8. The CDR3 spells CASSETTGGIYEQYF. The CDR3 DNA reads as TGTGCCAGCAGCGAGACGACAGGGGGCATATACGAGCAGTACTTC. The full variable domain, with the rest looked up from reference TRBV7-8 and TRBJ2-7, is GAGVSQSPRYKVAKRGQDVALRCDPISGHVSLFWYQQALGQGPEFLTYFQNEAQLDKSGLPSDRFFAERPEGSVSTLKIQRTQQEDSAVYLCASSETTGGIYEQYFGPGTRLTVT.

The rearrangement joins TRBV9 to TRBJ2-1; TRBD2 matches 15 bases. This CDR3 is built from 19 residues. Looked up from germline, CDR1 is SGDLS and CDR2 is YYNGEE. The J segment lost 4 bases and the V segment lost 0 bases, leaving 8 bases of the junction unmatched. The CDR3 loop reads CASSVGARTSGREYNEQFF. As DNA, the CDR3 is TGTGCCAGCAGCGTAGGGGCGAGGACTAGCGGGAGGGAATACAATGAGCAGTTCTTC.

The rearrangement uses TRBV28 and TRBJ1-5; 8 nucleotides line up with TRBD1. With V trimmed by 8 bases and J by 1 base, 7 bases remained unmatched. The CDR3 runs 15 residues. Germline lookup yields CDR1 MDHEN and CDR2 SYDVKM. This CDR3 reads CASRSGGSSNQPQHF. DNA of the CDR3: TGTGCCAGCCGCTCAGGGGGCTCAAGCAATCAGCCCCAGCATTTT.

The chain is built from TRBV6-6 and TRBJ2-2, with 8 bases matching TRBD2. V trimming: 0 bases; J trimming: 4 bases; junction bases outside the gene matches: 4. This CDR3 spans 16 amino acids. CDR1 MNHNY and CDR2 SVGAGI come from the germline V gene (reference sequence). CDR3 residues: CASSYSAGASTGELFF. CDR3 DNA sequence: TGTGCCAGCAGTTACTCAGCGGGAGCTTCCACCGGGGAGCTGTTTTTT.

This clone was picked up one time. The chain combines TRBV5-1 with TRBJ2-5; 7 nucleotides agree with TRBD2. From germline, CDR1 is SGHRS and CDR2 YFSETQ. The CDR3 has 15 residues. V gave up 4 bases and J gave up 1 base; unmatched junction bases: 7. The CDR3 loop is CASSVSGTTQETQYF. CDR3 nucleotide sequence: TGCGCCAGCAGCGTCTCCGGGACTACCCAAGAGACCCAGTACTTC.

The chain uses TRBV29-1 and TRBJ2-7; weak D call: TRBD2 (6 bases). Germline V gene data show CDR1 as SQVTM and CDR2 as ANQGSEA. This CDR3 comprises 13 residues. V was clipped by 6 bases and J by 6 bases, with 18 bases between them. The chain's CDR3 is CSVTGLQFGEQYF. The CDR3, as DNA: TGCAGCGTGACGGGACTGCAGTTCGGCGAGCAGTACTTC.

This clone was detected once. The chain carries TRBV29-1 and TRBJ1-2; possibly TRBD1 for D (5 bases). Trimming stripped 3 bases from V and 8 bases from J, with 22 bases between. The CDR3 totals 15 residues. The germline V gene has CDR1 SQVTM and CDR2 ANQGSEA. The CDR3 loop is CSVEAGPTNSGGYTF. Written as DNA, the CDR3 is TGCAGCGTTGAGGCAGGGCCGACCAATTCCGGCGGCTACACCTTC. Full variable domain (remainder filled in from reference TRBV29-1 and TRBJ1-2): SAVISQKPSRDICQRGTSLTIQCQVDSQVTMMFWYRQQPGQSLTLIATANQGSEATYESGFVIDKFPISRPNLTFSTLTVSNMSPEDSSIYLCSVEAGPTNSGGYTFGSGTRLTVV.